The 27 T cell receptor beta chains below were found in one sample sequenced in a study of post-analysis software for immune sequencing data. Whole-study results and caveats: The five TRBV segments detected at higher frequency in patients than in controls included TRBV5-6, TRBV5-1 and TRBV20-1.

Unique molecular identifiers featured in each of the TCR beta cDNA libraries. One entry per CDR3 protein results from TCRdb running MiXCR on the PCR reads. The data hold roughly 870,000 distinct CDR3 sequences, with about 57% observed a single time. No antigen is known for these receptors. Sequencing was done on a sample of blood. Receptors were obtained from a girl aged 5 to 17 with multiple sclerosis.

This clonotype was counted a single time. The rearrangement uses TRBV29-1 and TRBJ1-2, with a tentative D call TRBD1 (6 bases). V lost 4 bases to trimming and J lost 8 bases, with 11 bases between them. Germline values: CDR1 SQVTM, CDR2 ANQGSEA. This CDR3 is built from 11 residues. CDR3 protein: CSVVRGRGYTF. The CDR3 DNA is TGCAGCGTTGTCAGGGGCCGGGGCTACACCTTC.

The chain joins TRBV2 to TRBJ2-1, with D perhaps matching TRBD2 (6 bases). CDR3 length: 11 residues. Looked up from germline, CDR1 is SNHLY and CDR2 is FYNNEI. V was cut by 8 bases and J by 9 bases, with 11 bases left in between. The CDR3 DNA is TGTGCCAGCGGCCGGGGAGGTGAGCAGTTCTTC. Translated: CASGRGGEQFF.

This CDR3 is CSARDYAARGQETQYF. CDR3 nucleotides: TGCAGTGCTAGAGACTATGCGGCGAGGGGGCAAGAGACCCAGTACTTC. J is TRBJ2-5 and V is TRBV20-1; perhaps TRBD1 as D (6 bases). The CDR3 extends over 16 amino acids. Germline V gene lookup returns CDR1 DFQATT and CDR2 SNEGSKA (reference sequence). V was pared by 0 bases and J by 2 bases, with 16 bases between.

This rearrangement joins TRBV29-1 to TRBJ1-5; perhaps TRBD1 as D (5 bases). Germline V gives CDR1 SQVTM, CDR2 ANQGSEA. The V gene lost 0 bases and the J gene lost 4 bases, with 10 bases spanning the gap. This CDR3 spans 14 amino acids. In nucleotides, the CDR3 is TGCAGCGTTGAAGATCCCGGGGGGAATCAGCCCCAGCATTTT. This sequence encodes CSVEDPGGNQPQHF.

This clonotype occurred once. The CDR3 DNA follows: TGTGCCAGCAGTTTATTCGTGGCGACCCTTCGCTCGGGGGAGCAGTTCTTC. The encoded protein is CASSLFVATLRSGEQFF. The chain carries TRBV12-3 or TRBV12-4 and TRBJ2-1, with D perhaps matching TRBD2 (5 bases). With 2 bases removed from V and 10 bases from J, the gap between germline ends came to 24 bases. The CDR3 contains 17 residues.

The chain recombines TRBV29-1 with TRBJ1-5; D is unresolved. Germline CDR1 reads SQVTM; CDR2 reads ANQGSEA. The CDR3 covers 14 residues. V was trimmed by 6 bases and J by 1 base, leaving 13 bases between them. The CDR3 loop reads CSVSGKDSNQPQHF. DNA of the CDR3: TGCAGCGTGTCGGGGAAGGACAGCAATCAGCCCCAGCATTTT.

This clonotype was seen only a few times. CDR3 in DNA: TGTGCCAGCAGCCTACAGCGGGATGTCGAGCAGTACTTC. The encoded protein is CASSLQRDVEQYF. The chain has TRBV14 and TRBJ2-5; 7 bases agree with TRBD2. The J call may be wrong; the DNA end is better matched by TRBJ2-7. Germline lookup yields CDR1 SGHDN and CDR2 FVKESK. The CDR3 totals 13 residues.

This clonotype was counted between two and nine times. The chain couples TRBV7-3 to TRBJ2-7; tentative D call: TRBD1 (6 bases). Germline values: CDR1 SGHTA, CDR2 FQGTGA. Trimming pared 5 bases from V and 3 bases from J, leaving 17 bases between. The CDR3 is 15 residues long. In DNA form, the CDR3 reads TGTGCCAGCAGCCTGACCCCCGGGACAATCTACGAGCAGTACTTC. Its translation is CASSLTPGTIYEQYF.

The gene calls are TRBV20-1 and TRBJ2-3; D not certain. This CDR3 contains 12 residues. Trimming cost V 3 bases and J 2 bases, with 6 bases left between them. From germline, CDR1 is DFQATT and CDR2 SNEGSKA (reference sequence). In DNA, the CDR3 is TGCAGTGCTAGGACGCCCACAGATACGCAGTATTTT. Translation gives CSARTPTDTQYF.

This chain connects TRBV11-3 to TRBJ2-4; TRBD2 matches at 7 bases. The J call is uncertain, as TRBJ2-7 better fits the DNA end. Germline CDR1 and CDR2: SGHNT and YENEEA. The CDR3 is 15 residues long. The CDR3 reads CASSFGTSATYEQYF. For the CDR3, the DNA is TGTGCCAGCAGCTTTGGAACTAGCGCTACCTACGAGCAGTACTTC.

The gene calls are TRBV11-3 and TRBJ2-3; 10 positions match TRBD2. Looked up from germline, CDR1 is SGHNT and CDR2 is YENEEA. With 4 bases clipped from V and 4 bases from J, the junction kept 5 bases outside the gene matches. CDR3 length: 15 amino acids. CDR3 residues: CASSYRTSGSDTQYF. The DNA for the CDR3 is TGTGCCAGCAGCTACCGGACTAGCGGATCAGATACGCAGTATTTT.

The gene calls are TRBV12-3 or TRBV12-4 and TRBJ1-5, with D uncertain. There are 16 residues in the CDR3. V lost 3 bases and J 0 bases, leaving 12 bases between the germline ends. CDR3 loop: CASSFLHTDSNQPQHF. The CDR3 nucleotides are TGTGCCAGCAGTTTTTTACACACGGATAGCAATCAGCCCCAGCATTTT.

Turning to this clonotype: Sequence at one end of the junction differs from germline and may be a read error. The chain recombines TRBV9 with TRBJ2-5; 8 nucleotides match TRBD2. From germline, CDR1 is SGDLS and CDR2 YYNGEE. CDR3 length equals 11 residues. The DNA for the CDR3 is TGTGCCGGCAGCGGGGGTAGGGCCCAGTACTTC. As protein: CAGSGGRAQYF.

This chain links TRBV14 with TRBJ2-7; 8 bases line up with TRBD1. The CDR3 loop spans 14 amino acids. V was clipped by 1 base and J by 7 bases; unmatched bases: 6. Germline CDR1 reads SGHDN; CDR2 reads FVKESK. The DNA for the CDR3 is TGTGCCAGCAGCCAAGTGACAGGGGACGGAGAGCAGTACTTC. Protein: CASSQVTGDGEQYF.

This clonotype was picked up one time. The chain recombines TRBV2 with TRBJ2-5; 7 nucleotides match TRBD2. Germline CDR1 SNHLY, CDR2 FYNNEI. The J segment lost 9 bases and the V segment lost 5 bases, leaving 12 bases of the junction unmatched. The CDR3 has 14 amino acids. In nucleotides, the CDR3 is TGTGCCAGCAGTACACAAACCCCCAGCGGGGCCCAGTACTTC. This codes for CASSTQTPSGAQYF.

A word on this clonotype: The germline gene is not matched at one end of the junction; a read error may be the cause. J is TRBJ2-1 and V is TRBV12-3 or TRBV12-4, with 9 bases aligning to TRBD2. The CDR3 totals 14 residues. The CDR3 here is CASTLAGARNEQFF. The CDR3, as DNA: TGTGCCAGCACTTTAGCGGGGGCCAGGAATGAGCAGTTCTTC.

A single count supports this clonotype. This CDR3 is CASSLGSGGPNYNEQFF. DNA for the CDR3: TGCGCCAGCAGCTTGGGATCAGGGGGGCCGAACTACAATGAGCAGTTCTTC. The V call is TRBV5-1, the J call TRBJ2-1; a weak D match, TRBD1 (7 bases). Germline V gene lookup returns CDR1 SGHRS and CDR2 YFSETQ. The CDR3 covers 17 residues. The ends were cut back, 0 bases at V and 3 bases at J, with 16 bases in the middle. The entire variable domain, with the rest obtained from reference TRBV5-1 and TRBJ2-1, is as follows: KAGVTQTPRYLIKTRGQQVTLSCSPISGHRSVSWYQQTPGQGLQFLFEYFSETQRNKGNFPGRFSGRQFSNSRSEMNVSTLELGDSALYLCASSLGSGGPNYNEQFFGPGTRLTVL.

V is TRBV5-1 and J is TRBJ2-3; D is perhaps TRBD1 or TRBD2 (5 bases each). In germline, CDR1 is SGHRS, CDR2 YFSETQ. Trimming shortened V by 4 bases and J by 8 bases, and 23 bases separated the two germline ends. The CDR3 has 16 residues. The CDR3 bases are TGCGCCAGCAGCGAGAACCGGGACCCCCGCCGAGGTACGCAGTATTTT. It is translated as CASSENRDPRRGTQYF.

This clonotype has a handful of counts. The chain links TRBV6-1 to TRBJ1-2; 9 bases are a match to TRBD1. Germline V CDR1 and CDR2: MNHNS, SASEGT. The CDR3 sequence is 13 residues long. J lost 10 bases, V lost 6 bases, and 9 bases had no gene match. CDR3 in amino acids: CASSTGTGNDYTF. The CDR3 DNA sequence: TGTGCCAGCAGCACCGGGACAGGGAATGACTACACCTTC.

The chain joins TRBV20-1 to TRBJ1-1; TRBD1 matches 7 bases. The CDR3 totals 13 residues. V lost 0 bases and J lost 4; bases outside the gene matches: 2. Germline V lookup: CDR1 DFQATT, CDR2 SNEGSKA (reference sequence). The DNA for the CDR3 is TGCAGTGCTAGAGACAGGGGGGCCACTGAAGCTTTCTTT. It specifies CSARDRGATEAFF.

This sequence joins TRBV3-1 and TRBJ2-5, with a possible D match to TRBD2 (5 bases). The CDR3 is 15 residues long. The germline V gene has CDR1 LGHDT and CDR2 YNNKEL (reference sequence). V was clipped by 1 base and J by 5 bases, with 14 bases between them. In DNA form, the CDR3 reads TGTGCCAGCAGCCAAGCAGCGGTGGGATACGAGACCCAGTACTTC. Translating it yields CASSQAAVGYETQYF.

The CDR3 here is CASGARTGTSLYNEQYF. The CDR3 bases are TGTGCCAGCGGGGCCCGCACCGGGACTAGTCTCTACAATGAGCAGTACTTC. The rearrangement links TRBV25-1 to TRBJ2-5, with TRBD2 identical over 8 bases. V was pared by 8 bases and J by 11 bases, with 25 bases of the junction left unmatched. Germline values: CDR1 MGHDK, CDR2 SYGVNS. This CDR3 has 17 amino acids.

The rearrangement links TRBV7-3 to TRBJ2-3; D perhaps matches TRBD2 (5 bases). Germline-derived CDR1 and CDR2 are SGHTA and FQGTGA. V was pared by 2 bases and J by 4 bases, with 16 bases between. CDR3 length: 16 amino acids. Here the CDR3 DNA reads TGTGCCAGCAGCTTATATCAGGTGGGAGCGCCAGATACGCAGTATTTT. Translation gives CASSLYQVGAPDTQYF.

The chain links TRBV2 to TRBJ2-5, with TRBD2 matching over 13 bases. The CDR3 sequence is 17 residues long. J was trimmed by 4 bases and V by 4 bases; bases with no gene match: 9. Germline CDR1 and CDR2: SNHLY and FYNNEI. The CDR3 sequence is CASSALGTSGNGETQYF. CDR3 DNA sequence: TGTGCCAGCAGTGCCCTGGGGACTAGCGGGAATGGAGAGACCCAGTACTTC. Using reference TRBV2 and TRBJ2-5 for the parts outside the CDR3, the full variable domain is EPEVTQTPSHQVTQMGQEVILRCVPISNHLYFYWYRQILGQKVEFLVSFYNNEISEKSEIFDDQFSVERPDGSNFTLKIRSTKLEDSAMYFCASSALGTSGNGETQYFGPGTRLLVL.

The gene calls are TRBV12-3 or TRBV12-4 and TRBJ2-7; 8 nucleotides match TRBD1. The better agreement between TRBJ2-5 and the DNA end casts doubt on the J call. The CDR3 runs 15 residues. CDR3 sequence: CASSPRTGSGETQYF. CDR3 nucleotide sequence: TGTGCCAGCAGTCCAAGGACAGGGTCGGGCGAGACCCAGTACTTC.

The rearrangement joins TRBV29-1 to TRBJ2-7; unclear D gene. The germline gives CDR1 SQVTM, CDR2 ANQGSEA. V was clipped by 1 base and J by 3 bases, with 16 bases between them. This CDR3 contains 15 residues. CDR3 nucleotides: TGCAGCGTTGAAGGGGGTCCTCCTGCAAACTACGAGCAGTACTTC. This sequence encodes CSVEGGPPANYEQYF.

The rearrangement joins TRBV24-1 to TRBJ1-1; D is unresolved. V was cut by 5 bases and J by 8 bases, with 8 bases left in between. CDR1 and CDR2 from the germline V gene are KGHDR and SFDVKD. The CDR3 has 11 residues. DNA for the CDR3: TGTGCCACCAGTGCTGGCGGCGAAGCTTTCTTT. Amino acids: CATSAGGEAFF.